The present T cell receptor beta chain was sequenced within a study of T cells in pancreatic ductal adenocarcinoma. Study-level findings and limits: Unique clonotypes were roughly 8-fold more numerous in blood than in tumor.

The protocol was immunoSEQ multiplex PCR, while the TCRdb copy is restricted to in-frame clones and leaves out a portion. The sample holds around 31,000 clones; more than 80% are singletons and the top ten take around 2.1%. In the case of this clone: The antigen is undetermined.

Selected pancreatic ductal adenocarcinoma patients had undergone surgery without neoadjuvant therapy. V was clipped by 0 bases and J by 5 bases, with 19 bases between them. This CDR3 is 17 amino acids long. CDR1 and CDR2 from the germline V gene are MGHRA and YSYEKL. Sequencing was performed on PBMCs. The origin of this receptor is a human donor with pancreatic ductal adenocarcinoma. The chain joins TRBV4-1 to TRBJ2-5, with TRBD2 as a possible D gene (6 bases). CDR3 protein: CASSQDGPRGMQETQYF. The DNA of the CDR3 is TGCGCCAGCAGCCAAGATGGTCCGCGCGGGATGCAGGAGACCCAGTACTTC.